This T cell receptor (beta chain) came from a study of human T cells and chemical hapten exposure. Study findings and constraints: Alopecia in all donors means immunity may differ from healthy individuals. Compared to controls, expanded TCRs made significantly more large clusters of similar CDR3s.

This clonotype showed up many times. Its specificity is unknown. TCRdb called the RACE reads again in MiXCR, with one record for every CDR3 protein. Among about 100,000 distinct CDR3 sequences listed, around 10% were seen once. The sample's time point: patch test 1, 2 weeks after DPC sensitization. The sample's treatment: therapeutic diphenylcyclopropenone sensitization with weekly scalp DPC. Drawing of blood took place ahead of applying each patch test. Alopecia patients deemed DPC-suitable, aged 18 to 70, excluding pregnancy. This CDR3 has 14 amino acids. Germline assignment: CDR1 LNHNV and CDR2 YYDKDF (reference sequence). The V gene lost 0 bases and the J gene lost 2 bases, with 7 bases spanning the gap.

Specimen: whole blood, collected in connection with sensitization to the hapten diphenylcyclopropenone (DPC). The receptor comes from a woman in her 40s with alopecia areata. Some clones in this sample may be carry-over from other donors' samples. V is TRBV15 and J is TRBJ2-5, with no clear D. DNA of the CDR3: TGTGCCACCAGCAGAGATCTGCAACAAGAGACCCAGTACTTC. Translation: CATSRDLQQETQYF.